Listed below are T cell receptor beta chains from one sample, sequenced in a study of blood T cell repertoires in COVID-19. Sequenced by immunoSEQ multiplex PCR; TCRdb stores in-frame clones only, minus some. The data show about 150,000 clones, roughly 89% seen once. The sample taken for sequencing was peripheral blood. All receptors come from a man in his sixties with active or convalescent COVID-19. Both conserved end residues are part of each CDR3. The D gene is left open where the match is weak. Rows give clone size only sometimes, using once, few, many, or a class for an expanded clone.

D	V	size	J	CDR3	DNA
.	TRBV13	once	TRBJ1-1	CASSLQRDTEAFF	TGTGCCAGCAGCTTACAGCGGGACACTGAAGCTTTCTTT
TRBD1	TRBV7-3	.	TRBJ2-7	CASSRPGGEQYF	TGTGCCAGCAGCCGCCCAGGGGGCGAGCAGTACTTC
TRBD1	TRBV27	once	TRBJ2-2	CASSRQGAPGELFF	TGTGCCAGCAGTCGACAGGGGGCCCCCGGGGAGCTGTTTTTT
.	TRBV27	few	TRBJ1-3	CASSSLGDTIYF	TGTGCCAGCAGTTCACTAGGAGACACCATATATTTT
TRBD2	TRBV6-2/TRBV6-3	.	TRBJ2-2	CASSYTPESGIYTGELFF	TGTGCCAGCAGTTATACCCCTGAGAGCGGGATTTACACCGGGGAGCTGTTTTTT
.	TRBV5-4	few	TRBJ2-5	CASSLRGWETQYF	TGTGCCAGCAGCTTGAGAGGTTGGGAGACCCAGTACTTC
.	TRBV6-2/TRBV6-3	.	TRBJ1-2	CASSYEGGSLYGYTF	TGTGCCAGCAGTTACGAGGGAGGTTCTCTCTATGGCTACACCTTC
.	TRBV5-6	.	TRBJ2-1	CASSGLTGWDEQFF	TGTGCCAGCAGCGGTCTAACAGGATGGGATGAGCAGTTCTTC
.	TRBV3-1/TRBV3-2	.	TRBJ1-1	CASRQTTTRGNTEAFF	TGTGCCAGCAGGCAGACAACCACCCGGGGGAACACTGAAGCTTTCTTT
.	TRBV4-1	.	TRBJ1-2	CASSQVLGAGYGYTF	TGCGCCAGCAGCCAAGTCTTGGGGGCGGGCTATGGCTACACCTTC
.	TRBV18	once	TRBJ1-3	CASSAMTDGNTIYF	TGTGCCAGCTCCGCAATGACAGATGGAAACACCATATATTTT
.	TRBV28	.	TRBJ1-5	CASSPLGQEGNQPQHF	TGTGCCAGCAGTCCGCTGGGGCAGGAAGGCAATCAGCCCCAGCATTTT
TRBD1	TRBV24-1	.	TRBJ2-6	CATSAVTGGTGANVLTF	TGTGCCACCAGTGCAGTGACAGGGGGTACTGGGGCCAACGTCCTGACTTTC
TRBD1	TRBV6-4	.	TRBJ2-2	CASRGTGANTGELFF	TGTGCCAGCAGGGGAACAGGGGCGAACACCGGGGAGCTGTTTTTT
.	TRBV18	.	TRBJ1-5	CASSPDGLSNQPQHF	TGTGCCAGCTCCCCGGACGGACTTAGCAATCAGCCCCAGCATTTT
TRBD2	TRBV24-1	.	TRBJ2-1	CATRPGTSGLGEQFF	TGTGCCACCAGACCCGGGACTAGCGGTCTTGGGGAGCAGTTCTTC
TRBD1	TRBV18	.	TRBJ2-2	CASSRRQGADTGELFF	TGTGCCAGCTCACGGCGGCAGGGGGCCGACACCGGGGAGCTGTTTTTT
.	TRBV18	.	TRBJ2-3	CASSNQEGADTQYF	TGTGCCAGCTCTAACCAGGAAGGCGCAGATACGCAGTATTTT
.	TRBV12-3/TRBV12-4	few	TRBJ1-2	CASSFGGISGYTF	TGTGCCAGCAGTTTTGGGGGGATCAGTGGCTACACCTTC
.	TRBV11-2	.	TRBJ2-7	CASSLVPGEQYF	TGTGCCAGCAGCTTAGTTCCGGGCGAGCAGTACTTC
.	TRBV7-9	.	TRBJ2-7	CASSGAGGENSYEQYF	TGTGCCAGCAGTGGGGCGGGCGGGGAGAACTCCTACGAGCAGTACTTC
.	TRBV4-2	.	TRBJ1-5	CASSQTPGVSNQPQHF	TGTGCCAGCAGCCAGACCCCAGGGGTAAGCAATCAGCCCCAGCATTTT
.	TRBV29-1	.	TRBJ2-6	CSVVPGGLSGANVLTF	TGCAGCGTTGTACCGGGGGGCCTCTCTGGGGCCAACGTCCTGACTTTC
.	TRBV5-7	.	TRBJ2-1	CATGGLPPEDEQFF	TGTGCCACCGGGGGACTCCCTCCGGAGGATGAGCAGTTCTTC
.	TRBV7-9	.	TRBJ2-5	CASSPRGGEQTQYF	TGTGCCAGCAGTCCTCGGGGTGGGGAACAGACCCAGTACTTC
TRBD1	TRBV4-2	.	TRBJ1-5	CASSLESVRWGQGVQPQHF	TGTGCCAGCAGCCTCGAATCCGTCCGGTGGGGACAGGGTGTTCAGCCCCAGCATTTT
TRBD1	TRBV2	.	TRBJ1-2	CASKVGQGTLTFNYGYTF	TGTGCCAGCAAAGTGGGACAGGGGACACTTACATTCAACTATGGCTACACCTTC
.	TRBV19	.	TRBJ2-7	CASSSRYEQYF	TGTGCCAGTAGTTCTCGTTACGAGCAGTACTTC
.	TRBV28	.	TRBJ1-6	CASIGGESSYNSPLHF	TGTGCCAGCATCGGAGGCGAGAGCTCCTATAATTCACCCCTCCACTTT
.	TRBV21-1	.	TRBJ2-2	CANPLQGKDTGELFF	TGTGCCAACCCGCTACAGGGGAAGGACACCGGGGAGCTGTTTTTT
.	TRBV3-1/TRBV3-2	.	TRBJ1-5	CASSQEGAYPAQPQHF	TGTGCCAGCAGCCAAGAGGGCGCCTACCCAGCTCAGCCCCAGCATTTT
.	TRBV4-3	.	TRBJ1-1	CASSINLNTEAFF	TGCGCCAGCAGCATAAATCTGAACACTGAAGCTTTCTTT
.	TRBV19	.	TRBJ2-2	CASSRGSNTGELFF	TGTGCCAGTAGTAGGGGCAGTAACACCGGGGAGCTGTTTTTT